The sequence of this T cell receptor (beta chain) was determined in a study of tissue T cells after allogeneic stem cell transplantation. Enrolled prospectively were adult allogeneic hematopoietic cell transplant recipients whose graft-versus-host disease was steroid-refractory. This clone was detected only a few times. TCRdb's table, derived via immunoSEQ multiplex PCR, lists solely in-frame clones and lacks some. The top ten hold roughly 10% of the sample, which has 4,000 or so clones, 78% seen once. The material was esophageal tissue, obtained at autopsy. The clonotype comes from a male patient at least 60 years old with steroid-refractory graft-versus-host disease after an allogeneic stem cell transplant. Part of the T cells may come from the graft donor.

In nucleotides, the CDR3 is TGTGCCAGCAGCTTGGCAGGGGGCTCCTACGAGCAGTACTTC. Translated: CASSLAGGSYEQYF. The chain recombines TRBV5-6 with TRBJ2-7; TRBD1 agrees at 7 bases. The J segment lost 0 bases and the V segment lost 0 bases, leaving 0 bases of the junction unmatched. Per the germline V gene, CDR1 is SGHDT and CDR2 is YYEEEE. The CDR3 extends over 14 amino acids.